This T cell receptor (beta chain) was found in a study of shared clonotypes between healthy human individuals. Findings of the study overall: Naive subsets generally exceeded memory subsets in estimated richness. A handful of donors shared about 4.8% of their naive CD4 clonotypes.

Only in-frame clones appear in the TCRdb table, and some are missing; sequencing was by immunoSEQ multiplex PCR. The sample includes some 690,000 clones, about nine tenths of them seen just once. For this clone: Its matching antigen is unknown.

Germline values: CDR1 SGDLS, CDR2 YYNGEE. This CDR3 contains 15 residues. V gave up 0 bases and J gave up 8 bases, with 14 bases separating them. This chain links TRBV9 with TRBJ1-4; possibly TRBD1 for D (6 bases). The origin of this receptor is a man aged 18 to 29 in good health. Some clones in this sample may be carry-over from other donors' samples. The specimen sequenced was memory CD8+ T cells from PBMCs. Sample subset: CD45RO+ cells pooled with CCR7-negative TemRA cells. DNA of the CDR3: TGTGCCAGCAGCGTAGGGGGGCAGGGCGGCGAAAAACTGTTTTTT. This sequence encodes CASSVGGQGGEKLFF.